Below are 8 T cell receptor beta chains sequenced from a single sample in a study of shared clonotypes between healthy human individuals. The table came from immunoSEQ multiplex PCR; TCRdb's copy has only in-frame clones and leaves some out. The sample carries millions of clones, 90% to 95% recorded once. The sample was naive CD4+ T cells sorted from blood. Subset meaning: CD45RA+ positively selected. The receptors shown here come from a young man in good health.

The chain carries TRBV5-1 and TRBJ1-3; the D is unclear. The ends were cut back, 4 bases at V and 4 bases at J, with 12 bases in the middle. CDR3 length: 14 amino acids. The germline gives CDR1 SGHRS, CDR2 YFSETQ. The CDR3 spells CASSEGSPGNTIYF. The CDR3, as DNA: TGCGCCAGCAGCGAGGGATCTCCGGGAAACACCATATATTTT.

The V gene is TRBV25-1, the J gene TRBJ1-1; 7 nucleotides align to TRBD1. J was trimmed by 0 bases and V by 6 bases; bases with no gene match: 7. The CDR3 contains 15 residues. CDR1 is MGHDK, CDR2 SYGVNS, per germline. The CDR3: CASSVDRAMNTEAFF. CDR3 in DNA: TGTGCCAGCAGCGTCGACAGGGCGATGAACACTGAAGCTTTCTTT.

This clone was seen only a few times. CDR3 amino acids: CASSSTSDRPQHF. In DNA form, the CDR3 reads TGTGCCAGCAGCTCCACTTCAGATCGGCCCCAGCATTTT. J is TRBJ1-5 and V is TRBV7-9; no definite D call. The V gene's germline CDR1 is SEHNR and CDR2 FQNEAQ (reference sequence). V lost 4 bases and J lost 9, with 13 bases in between. CDR3 length equals 13 residues.

The chain links TRBV9 to TRBJ1-6; no clear D. V dropped 0 bases and J dropped 14 bases, with 12 bases sitting between them. The CDR3 is made up of 13 amino acids. Germline lookup yields CDR1 SGDLS and CDR2 YYNGEE. In nucleotides, the CDR3 is TGTGCCAGCAGCGTAGGGGGAGGAATGGCCCTCCACTTT. Its translation: CASSVGGGMALHF.

The V gene is TRBV7-6, the J gene TRBJ2-3, with D perhaps being TRBD1 or TRBD2 (6 bases each). CDR1 is SGHVS and CDR2 is FNYEAQ in the germline V gene. The CDR3 has 15 residues. Between the trimmed V and J ends, which lost 6 bases and 1 base, there was a span of 14 bases. This CDR3 is CASSEGGFGTDTQYF. CDR3 sequence (DNA): TGTGCCAGCAGTGAAGGGGGGTTTGGCACAGATACGCAGTATTTT. The full variable domain, in which reference TRBV7-6 and TRBJ2-3 provide the parts outside the CDR3, is GAGVSQSPRYKVTKRGQDVALRCDPISGHVSLYWYRQALGQGPEFLTYFNYEAQQDKSGLPNDRFSAERPEGSISTLTIQRTEQRDSAMYRCASSEGGFGTDTQYFGPGTRLTVL.

This chain uses TRBV27 with TRBJ2-1; D not resolved. CDR3 length equals 14 residues. Germline assignment: CDR1 MNHEY and CDR2 SMNVEV (reference sequence). Between the trimmed V and J ends, which lost 2 bases and 1 base, there was a span of 6 bases. The CDR3 sequence is CASSLPGSYNEQFF. The CDR3 nucleotides are TGTGCCAGCAGTTTACCAGGTTCCTACAATGAGCAGTTCTTC.

A word on this clone: A much larger clone sits a single nucleotide away, making a read error possible. The sample contains more than one DNA sequence encoding this CDR3. The CDR3 bases are TGTGCCAGCAGTGAGGACAGGAACTACGAGCAGTACTTC. Translation gives CASSEDRNYEQYF. The V call is TRBV7-3, the J call TRBJ2-7, with 7 bases matching TRBD1. The CDR3 is 13 amino acids. Germline V gene sequence: CDR1 SGHTA, CDR2 FQGTGA. Trimming removed 6 bases from V and 3 bases from J; junction bases left unmatched: 5. Full variable domain (missing parts from reference TRBV7-3 and TRBJ2-7): GAGVSQTPSNKVTEKGKYVELRCDPISGHTALYWYRQSLGQGPEFLIYFQGTGAADDSGLPNDRFFAVRPEGSVSTLKIQRTERGDSAVYLCASSEDRNYEQYFGPGTRLTVT.

The chain employs TRBV7-2 and TRBJ1-5; D is perhaps TRBD1 (6 bases). This CDR3 contains 15 residues. V dropped 5 bases and J dropped 9 bases, with 20 bases sitting between them. Per the germline V gene, CDR1 is SGHTA and CDR2 is FQGNSA. CDR3 in DNA: TGTGCCAGCAGCCCCGGCGGAGGGGGTAGTTTGCCCCAGCATTTT. It is translated as CASSPGGGGSLPQHF. Looking up the rest from reference TRBV7-2 and TRBJ1-5 gives the full variable domain: GAGVSQSPSNKVTEKGKDVELRCDPISGHTALYWYRQSLGQGLEFLIYFQGNSAPDKSGLPSDRFSAERTGGSVSTLTIQRTQQEDSAVYLCASSPGGGGSLPQHFGDGTRLSIL.